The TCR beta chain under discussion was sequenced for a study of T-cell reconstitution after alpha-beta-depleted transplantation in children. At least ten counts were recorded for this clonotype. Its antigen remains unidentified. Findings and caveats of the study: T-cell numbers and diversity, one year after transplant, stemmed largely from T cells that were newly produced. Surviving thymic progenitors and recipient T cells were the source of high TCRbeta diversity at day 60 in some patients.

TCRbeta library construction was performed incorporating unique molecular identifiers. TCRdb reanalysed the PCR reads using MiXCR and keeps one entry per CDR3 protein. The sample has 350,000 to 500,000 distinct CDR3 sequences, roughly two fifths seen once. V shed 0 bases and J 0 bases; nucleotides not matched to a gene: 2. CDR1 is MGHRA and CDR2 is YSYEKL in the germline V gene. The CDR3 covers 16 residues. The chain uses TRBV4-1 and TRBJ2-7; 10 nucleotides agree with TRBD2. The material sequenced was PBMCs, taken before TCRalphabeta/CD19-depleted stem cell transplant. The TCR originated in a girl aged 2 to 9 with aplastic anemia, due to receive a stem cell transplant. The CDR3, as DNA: TGCGCCAGCAGCCAAGATCGGACTAGCGGCTCCTACGAGCAGTACTTC. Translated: CASSQDRTSGSYEQYF.